One and the same sample provided the 4 T cell receptor beta chains below, sequenced in a study of cytomegalovirus exposure and HLA in healthy donors. The data were produced by immunoSEQ multiplex PCR, yet TCRdb's version contains in-frame clones alone and is incomplete. The sample includes some 310,000 clones, roughly 87% of them seen just once. The sequencing sample was made of PBMCs. The receptors were gathered from a man aged 30 to 45 in good health and CMV-seronegative.

This clone appeared a single time. This chain links TRBV27 with TRBJ2-7; TRBD1 aligns across 10 bases. V lost 5 bases to trimming and J lost 3 bases; unmatched junction nucleotides: 4. The CDR3 sequence is 14 residues long. Per the germline V gene, CDR1 is MNHEY and CDR2 is SMNVEV (reference sequence). The CDR3 protein is CASSPRDRGYEQYF. CDR3 coding DNA: TGTGCCAGCAGTCCACGGGACAGGGGCTACGAGCAGTACTTC.

The chain links TRBV5-1 to TRBJ1-4; 10 bases line up with TRBD1. V trimming: 0 bases; J trimming: 5 bases; junction bases outside the gene matches: 4. The germline V gene has CDR1 SGHRS and CDR2 YFSETQ. This CDR3 spans 16 amino acids. CDR3 sequence reads: CASSLGTTGGNEKLFF. CDR3 sequence (DNA): TGCGCCAGCAGCTTGGGGACGACAGGGGGCAATGAAAAACTGTTTTTT.

This clone has just one count. This chain connects TRBV9 to TRBJ1-1; possible D gene TRBD1, 6 bases. CDR1 is SGDLS and CDR2 is YYNGEE in the germline V gene. V was pared by 3 bases and J by 2 bases, with 14 bases between. The CDR3 covers 15 residues. CDR3 loop: CASSARSGVNTEAFF. The CDR3 DNA reads TGTGCCAGCAGCGCGAGGTCAGGGGTAAACACTGAAGCTTTCTTT.

The chain recombines TRBV30 with TRBJ2-3, with 9 nucleotides matching TRBD2. Trimming took 2 bases from V and 4 from J; bases not matched to a gene: 4. The germline V gene encodes CDR1 GTSNPN and CDR2 SVGIG (reference sequence). This CDR3 region has 14 residues. For the CDR3, the DNA is TGTGCCTGGAGTTGGGCGGGGGGGCCAGATACGCAGTATTTT. It is translated as CAWSWAGGPDTQYF. Full variable domain (missing parts from reference TRBV30 and TRBJ2-3): SQTIHQWPATLVQPVGSPLSLECTVEGTSNPNLYWYRQAAGRGLQLLFYSVGIGQISSEVPQNLSASRPQDRQFILSSKKLLLSDSGFYLCAWSWAGGPDTQYFGPGTRLTVL.